A single sample is the source of the 15 T cell receptor beta chains below, sequenced in a study of PD-1 blockade in classical Hodgkin lymphoma. Time point indicated: cycle 4 day 1 (C4D1), after around six weeks of nivolumab. Each and every patient relapsed after autologous stem cell transplantation, and patients got differing brentuximab vedotin exposure. Libraries were prepared by immunoSEQ multiplex PCR; TCRdb keeps only in-frame clonotypes and omits some of them. The sample lists some 86,000 clones, roughly nine tenths occurring once. Source: peripheral blood mononuclear cells (PBMCs), taken before the fourth cycle of nivolumab. The receptors come from a human donor with classical Hodgkin lymphoma.

V usage is TRBV30 and J usage is TRBJ2-4; the match to TRBD1 covers 9 bases. Germline V CDR1 and CDR2: GTSNPN, SVGIG (reference sequence). The V and J ends lost 1 base and 9 bases, in that order; junction bases with no gene match: 7. The CDR3 runs to 14 residues. DNA for the CDR3: TGTGCCTGGAGTGGTCCCGGGACAGGGTCCATTCAGTACTTC. Translating it yields CAWSGPGTGSIQYF.

V usage is TRBV6-5 and J usage is TRBJ2-7, with 8 bases that match TRBD1. Germline-derived CDR1 and CDR2 are MNHEY and SVGAGI. The CDR3 covers 13 residues. With 11 bases clipped from V and 5 bases from J, the junction kept 11 bases outside the gene matches. The CDR3 coding sequence is TGTGCCGTCCGCCGGGGACAGGCCCACGAGCAGTACTTC. This codes for CAVRRGQAHEQYF.

This chain links TRBV18 with TRBJ2-5; D not certain. CDR1 is KGHSH and CDR2 is LQKENI in the germline V gene. The CDR3 sequence is 15 residues long. V was trimmed by 0 bases and J by 0 bases, leaving 8 bases between them. DNA for the CDR3: TGTGCCAGCTCACCACCGTGGACGTACCAAGAGACCCAGTACTTC. It specifies CASSPPWTYQETQYF.

This chain links TRBV29-1 with TRBJ1-2; D not resolved. V lost 7 bases and J 3 bases, leaving 3 bases between the germline ends. CDR3 size: 9 residues. CDR1 and CDR2 (germline): SQVTM, ANQGSEA. The CDR3: CSGYYGYTF. The CDR3 DNA reads as TGCAGCGGATACTATGGCTACACCTTC.

The chain carries TRBV10-3 and TRBJ1-1; maybe TRBD1 (5 bases). CDR1 is ENHRY, CDR2 SYGVKD, per germline. The CDR3 is made up of 14 amino acids. The V and J ends lost 2 bases and 5 bases respectively, with 12 bases between them. The CDR3 loop is CAISERQGVTEAFF. The CDR3 coding sequence is TGTGCCATCAGTGAGAGGCAGGGAGTTACTGAAGCTTTCTTT.

This chain connects TRBV7-9 to TRBJ1-3; D is undetermined. The V end was cut by 4 bases, the J end by 4 bases, with 11 bases between. Germline V gives CDR1 SEHNR, CDR2 FQNEAQ (reference sequence). The CDR3 length is 14 residues. The CDR3 region has the DNA TGTGCCAGCAGCTCTCCGGGATTCGGAAACACCATATATTTT. Its translation is CASSSPGFGNTIYF. Variable domain in full (rest from reference TRBV7-9 and TRBJ1-3): DTGVSQNPRHKITKRGQNVTFRCDPISEHNRLYWYRQTLGQGPEFLTYFQNEAQLEKSRLLSDRFSAERPKGSFSTLEIQRTEQGDSAMYLCASSSPGFGNTIYFGEGSWLTVV.

V is TRBV3-2 and J is TRBJ2-3; TRBD2, the D gene given by the table, was not confirmed from the DNA. TRBV3-2 is shown as a pseudogene. There are 8 residues in the CDR3. As DNA, the CDR3 is TGTGCCAGCAGTCGGGGAAACTTT. It yields the protein CASSRGNF.

This chain uses TRBV30 with TRBJ2-7, with TRBD1 as a possible D gene (5 bases). The germline V gene encodes CDR1 GTSNPN and CDR2 SVGIG (reference sequence). Trimming stripped 1 base from V and 6 bases from J, with 10 bases between. The CDR3 loop spans 12 amino acids. CDR3 in amino acids: CAWSAQGGEQYF. Here the CDR3 DNA reads TGTGCCTGGAGTGCCCAGGGTGGCGAGCAGTACTTC.

V and J are TRBV4-2 and TRBJ2-3, with D perhaps TRBD1 (5 bases). There are 16 residues in the CDR3. The V gene lost 4 bases and the J gene lost 0 bases, with 14 bases spanning the gap. The V gene's germline CDR1 is LGHNA and CDR2 YNFKEQ. CDR3 DNA sequence: TGTGCCAGCAGCCCGAAGGGGTATTTCAGCACAGATACGCAGTATTTT. This codes for CASSPKGYFSTDTQYF.

V and J are TRBV19 and TRBJ1-1; D uncertain. The CDR3 extends over 13 amino acids. The V gene lost 5 bases and the J gene lost 1 base, with 8 bases spanning the gap. Germline-derived CDR1 and CDR2 are LNHDA and SQIVND (reference sequence). CDR3 in amino acids: CASSLGPNTEAFF. As DNA, the CDR3 is TGTGCCAGTAGTTTAGGCCCGAACACTGAAGCTTTCTTT.

The chain employs TRBV7-6 and TRBJ2-4; D might be TRBD1 (6 bases). CDR1 and CDR2 from the germline V gene are SGHVS and FNYEAQ. V lost 5 bases and J 3 bases, leaving 17 bases between the germline ends. The CDR3 sequence is 16 residues long. CDR3 nucleotides: TGTGCCAGCAGCCCCGGGACATCCCTTAGCAAAAACATTCAGTACTTC. This sequence encodes CASSPGTSLSKNIQYF.

CDR3 DNA sequence: TGTGCCAGCAGCGGGCCTGAGGGAGGGGAGCTGTTTTTT. Residues: CASSGPEGGELFF. The chain joins TRBV7-3 to TRBJ2-2, with D maybe TRBD2 (5 bases). CDR3 length equals 13 residues. V was shortened by 5 bases and J by 8 bases, with 12 bases between the two germline ends. Germline V lookup: CDR1 SGHTA, CDR2 FQGTGA.

V and J are TRBV11-2 and TRBJ1-3, with 12 bases aligning to TRBD1. V trimming: 2 bases; J trimming: 2 bases; junction bases outside the gene matches: 1. The CDR3 sequence is 16 residues long. Germline lookup yields CDR1 SGHAT and CDR2 FQNNGV. The CDR3 DNA reads TGTGCCAGCAGCTTACGGGACAGGGGGCCTGGAAACACCATATATTTT. Its translation: CASSLRDRGPGNTIYF.

This clone has only one observation. J is TRBJ1-6 and V is TRBV27, with D unclear. Germline CDR1 and CDR2: MNHEY and SMNVEV (reference sequence). Trimming took 3 bases from V and 0 from J, leaving 9 bases between them. The CDR3 covers 16 residues. The CDR3, as DNA: TGTGCCAGCAGTTTTAGACAAACCTCCTATAATTCACCCCTCCACTTT. This translates into CASSFRQTSYNSPLHF.

The J gene is TRBJ1-2, the V gene TRBV6-1; D remains ambiguous. CDR3 length equals 14 residues. Per the germline V gene, CDR1 is MNHNS and CDR2 is SASEGT. Trimming took 2 bases from V and 8 from J, leaving 15 bases between them. The CDR3 DNA reads as TGTGCCAGCAGTGAATTCGGTATAATAACCGGCTACACCTTC. Its protein product is CASSEFGIITGYTF.